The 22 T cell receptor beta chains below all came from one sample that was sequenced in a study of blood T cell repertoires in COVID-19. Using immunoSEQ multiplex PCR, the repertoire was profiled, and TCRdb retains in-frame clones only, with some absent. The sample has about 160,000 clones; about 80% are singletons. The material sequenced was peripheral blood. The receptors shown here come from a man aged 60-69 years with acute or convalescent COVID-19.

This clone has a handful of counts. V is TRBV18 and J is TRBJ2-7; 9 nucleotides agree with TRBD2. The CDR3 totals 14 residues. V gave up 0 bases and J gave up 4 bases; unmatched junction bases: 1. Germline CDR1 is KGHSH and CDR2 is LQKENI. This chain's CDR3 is CASSPPAGGYEQYF. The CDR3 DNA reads TGTGCCAGCTCACCACCGGCGGGGGGGTACGAGCAGTACTTC.

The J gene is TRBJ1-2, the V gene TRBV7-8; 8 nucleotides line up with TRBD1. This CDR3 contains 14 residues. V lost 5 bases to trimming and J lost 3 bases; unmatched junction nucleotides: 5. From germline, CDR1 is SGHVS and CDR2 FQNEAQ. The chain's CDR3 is CASSIQGGDYGYTF. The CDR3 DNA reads TGTGCCAGCAGCATACAGGGGGGAGACTATGGCTACACCTTC.

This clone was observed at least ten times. CDR3 residues: CASSYGSRGNYGYTF. The CDR3 DNA follows: TGTGCCAGCAGTTACGGGAGCAGGGGGAACTATGGCTACACCTTC. V gene TRBV6-2 or TRBV6-3 combines with J gene TRBJ1-2, with 7 bases fitting TRBD1. The CDR3 covers 15 residues. V shed 2 bases and J 2 bases; nucleotides not matched to a gene: 5. Germline CDR1 MNHEY, CDR2 SVGEGT.

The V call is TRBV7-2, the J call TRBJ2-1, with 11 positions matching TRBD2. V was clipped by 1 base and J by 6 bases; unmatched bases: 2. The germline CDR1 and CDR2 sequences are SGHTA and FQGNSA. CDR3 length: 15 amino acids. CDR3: CASSLVGTSGNEQFF. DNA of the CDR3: TGTGCCAGCAGCTTAGTCGGGACTAGCGGCAATGAGCAGTTCTTC.

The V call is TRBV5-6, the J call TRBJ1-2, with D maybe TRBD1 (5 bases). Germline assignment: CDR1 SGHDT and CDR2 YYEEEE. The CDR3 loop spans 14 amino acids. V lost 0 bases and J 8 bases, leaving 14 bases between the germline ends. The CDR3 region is CASSLVQGKGGYTF. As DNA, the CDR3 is TGTGCCAGCAGCTTGGTGCAGGGTAAAGGCGGCTACACCTTC.

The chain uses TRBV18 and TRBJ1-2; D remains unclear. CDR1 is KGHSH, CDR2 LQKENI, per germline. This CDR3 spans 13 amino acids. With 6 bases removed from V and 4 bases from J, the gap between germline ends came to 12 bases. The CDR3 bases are TGTGCCAGCTCCCCCGAGAGCTCCTATGGCTACACCTTC. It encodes CASSPESSYGYTF.

CDR3 sequence reads: CASTEGGSVNYEQYF. The DNA for the CDR3 is TGTGCCAGCACAGAGGGCGGAAGTGTTAACTACGAGCAGTACTTC. The V gene is TRBV2, the J gene TRBJ2-7; possibly TRBD2 for D (5 bases). Germline loops: CDR1 SNHLY, CDR2 FYNNEI. This CDR3 comprises 15 residues. V lost 7 bases to trimming and J lost 3 bases, with 19 bases between them.

The CDR3 protein is CATGRGFAYNEQFF. CDR3 bases: TGTGCCACCGGCAGGGGTTTTGCCTACAATGAGCAGTTCTTC. The genes are TRBV24-1 and TRBJ2-1; D is possibly TRBD1 (6 bases). The germline V gene encodes CDR1 KGHDR and CDR2 SFDVKD. The CDR3 has 14 residues. V was shortened by 9 bases and J by 2 bases, with 13 bases between the two germline ends.

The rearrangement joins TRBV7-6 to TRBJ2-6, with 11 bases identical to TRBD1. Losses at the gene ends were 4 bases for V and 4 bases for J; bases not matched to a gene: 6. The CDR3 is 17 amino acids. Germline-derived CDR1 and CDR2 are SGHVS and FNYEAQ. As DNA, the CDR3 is TGTGCCAGCAGCTCCGGACAGGGGGCGTCCGGGGCCAACGTCCTGACTTTC. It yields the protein CASSSGQGASGANVLTF.

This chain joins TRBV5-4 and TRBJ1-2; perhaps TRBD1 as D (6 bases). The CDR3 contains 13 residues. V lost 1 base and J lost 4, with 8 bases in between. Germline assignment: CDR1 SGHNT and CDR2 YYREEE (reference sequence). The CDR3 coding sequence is TGTGCCAGCAGCTTGTCAGGGGTCTATGGCTACACCTTC. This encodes CASSLSGVYGYTF.

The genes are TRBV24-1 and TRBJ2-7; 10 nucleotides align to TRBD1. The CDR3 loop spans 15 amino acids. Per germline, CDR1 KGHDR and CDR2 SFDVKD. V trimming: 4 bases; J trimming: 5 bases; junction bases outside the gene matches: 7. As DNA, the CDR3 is TGTGCCACCAGTGACCCGGGACAGGGGATCCACGAGCAGTACTTC. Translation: CATSDPGQGIHEQYF.

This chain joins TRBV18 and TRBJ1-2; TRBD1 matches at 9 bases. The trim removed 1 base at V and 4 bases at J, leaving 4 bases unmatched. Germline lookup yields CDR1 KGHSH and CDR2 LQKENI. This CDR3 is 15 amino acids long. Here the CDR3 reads CASSPRTGVSYGYTF. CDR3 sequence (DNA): TGTGCCAGCTCACCACGGACAGGGGTCTCCTATGGCTACACCTTC.

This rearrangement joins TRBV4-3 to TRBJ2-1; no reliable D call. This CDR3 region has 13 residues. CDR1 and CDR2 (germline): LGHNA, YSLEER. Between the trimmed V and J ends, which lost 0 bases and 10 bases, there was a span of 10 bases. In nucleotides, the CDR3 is TGCGCCAGCAGCCAAGACTGGGCCCGGGAGCAGTTCTTC. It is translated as CASSQDWAREQFF.

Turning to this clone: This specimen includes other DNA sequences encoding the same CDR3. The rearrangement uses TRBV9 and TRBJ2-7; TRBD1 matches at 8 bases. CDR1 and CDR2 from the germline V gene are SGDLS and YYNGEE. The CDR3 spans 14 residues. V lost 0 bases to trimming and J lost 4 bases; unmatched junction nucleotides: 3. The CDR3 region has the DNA TGTGCCAGCAGCGTAGCTACAGGGGGGTACGAGCAGTACTTC. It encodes CASSVATGGYEQYF.

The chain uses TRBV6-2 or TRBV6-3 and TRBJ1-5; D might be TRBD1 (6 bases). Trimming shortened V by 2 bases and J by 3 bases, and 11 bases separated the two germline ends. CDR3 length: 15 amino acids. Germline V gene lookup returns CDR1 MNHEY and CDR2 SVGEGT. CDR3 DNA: TGTGCCAGCAGTTACGAGGGGGGGATCAATCAGCCCCAGCATTTT. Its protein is CASSYEGGINQPQHF.

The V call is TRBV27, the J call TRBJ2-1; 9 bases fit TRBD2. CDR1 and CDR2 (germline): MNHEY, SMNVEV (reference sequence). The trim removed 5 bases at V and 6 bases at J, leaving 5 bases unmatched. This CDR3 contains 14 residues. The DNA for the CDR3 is TGTGCCAGCAGTCTAGCGGGGCTAGGCAATGAGCAGTTCTTC. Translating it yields CASSLAGLGNEQFF.

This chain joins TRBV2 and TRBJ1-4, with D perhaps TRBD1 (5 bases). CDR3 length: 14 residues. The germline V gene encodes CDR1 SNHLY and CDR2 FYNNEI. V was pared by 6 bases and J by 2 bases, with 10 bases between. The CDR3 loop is CASRLTATNEKLFF. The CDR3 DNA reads TGTGCCAGCAGGCTGACAGCGACTAATGAAAAACTGTTTTTT.

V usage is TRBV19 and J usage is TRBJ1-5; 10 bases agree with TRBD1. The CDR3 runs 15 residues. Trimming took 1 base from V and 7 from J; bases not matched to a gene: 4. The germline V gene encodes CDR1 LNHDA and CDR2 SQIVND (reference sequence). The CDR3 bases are TGTGCCAGTAGTATAGGGACAGGGGGAAGGCAGCCCCAGCATTTT. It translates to CASSIGTGGRQPQHF.

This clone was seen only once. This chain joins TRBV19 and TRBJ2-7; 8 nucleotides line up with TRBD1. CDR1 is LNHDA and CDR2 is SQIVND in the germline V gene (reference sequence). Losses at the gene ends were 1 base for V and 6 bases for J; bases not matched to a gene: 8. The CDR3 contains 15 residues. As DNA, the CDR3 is TGTGCCAGTAGTATAGGTACAGGGGGGACGGTCGAGCAGTACTTC. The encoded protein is CASSIGTGGTVEQYF. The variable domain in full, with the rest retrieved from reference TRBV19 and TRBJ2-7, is DGGITQSPKYLFRKEGQNVTLSCEQNLNHDAMYWYRQDPGQGLRLIYYSQIVNDFQKGDIAEGYSVSREKKESFPLTVTSAQKNPTAFYLCASSIGTGGTVEQYFGPGTRLTVT.

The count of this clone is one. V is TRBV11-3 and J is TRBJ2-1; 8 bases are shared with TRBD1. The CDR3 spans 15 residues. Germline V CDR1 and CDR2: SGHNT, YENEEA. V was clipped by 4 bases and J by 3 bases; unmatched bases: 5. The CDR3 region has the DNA TGTGCCAGCAGCTCGAGGACAGGGAACTACAATGAGCAGTTCTTC. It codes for CASSSRTGNYNEQFF.

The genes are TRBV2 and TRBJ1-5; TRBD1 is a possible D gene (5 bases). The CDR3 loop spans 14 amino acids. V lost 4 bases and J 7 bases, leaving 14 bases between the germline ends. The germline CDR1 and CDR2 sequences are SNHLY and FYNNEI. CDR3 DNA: TGTGCCAGCAGTGTTCAGGGATCCGGGCAGCCCCAGCATTTT. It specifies CASSVQGSGQPQHF.

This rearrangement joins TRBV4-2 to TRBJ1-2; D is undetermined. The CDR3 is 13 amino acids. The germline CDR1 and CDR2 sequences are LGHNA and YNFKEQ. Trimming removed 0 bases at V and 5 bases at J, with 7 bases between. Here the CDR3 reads CASSQEGGYGYTF. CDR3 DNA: TGTGCCAGCAGCCAAGAAGGAGGGTATGGCTACACCTTC.